Here is one TCR beta chain with its context. Its antigen is unidentified. TCRdb reprocessed the reads via MiXCR and lists one record per CDR3 protein. The data contain about 55,000 distinct CDR3 sequences, around 20% of them singletons. This CDR3 contains 11 residues. Trimming left V 3 bases short and J 13 bases short, with 13 bases between. In germline, CDR1 is DFQATT, CDR2 SNEGSKA (reference sequence). These data are taken from a study of T cell repertoires in cytomegalovirus infection. Study details: Epitope selection comprised recently identified HLA-C-restricted CMV epitopes and well-studied HLA-B-restricted CMV epitopes.

Overall study results and limits: Dominating the ex vivo response were TCR beta clonotypes that were CMV-specific and HLA-C-restricted.

The sequence was collected from a human donor in good health (CMV status not recorded). Some clones in this sample may be carry-over from other donors' samples. The chain joins TRBV20-1 to TRBJ2-1, with a weak D call TRBD2 (6 bases). Source: CD8+ T cells from cultured PBMCs, taken from culture after CMV antigen stimulation. The CDR3 protein is CSARGGGRQFF. For the CDR3, the DNA is TGCAGTGCTAGGGGTGGAGGGAGACAGTTCTTC.